This is a list of T cell receptor beta chains from one sample in a study of T-cell memory formation after mild COVID-19. TCRdb re-derived calls from the 5' RACE reads in MiXCR, one entry per CDR3 protein. The sample includes about 470,000 distinct CDR3 sequences, around 27% seen only once; the top ten take around 13%. Sequencing used PBMCs or a T cell subset sorted from them (not recorded which). The source is an adult woman who had mild COVID-19 (a few samples of this study predate the infection). Cell type and time point are not known. CDR3s include the opening cysteine and the closing phenylalanine or tryptophan.

TRBV12-3/TRBV12-4 | CASSPNPDGRVEQYF
TRBV7-8 | CASIPRRPWTGPYEQYF
TRBV7-8 | CASSLETTEAFF
TRBV12-3/TRBV12-4 | CASSLGRESYGYTF
TRBV7-9 | CASSPPFRDGLHEQYF
TRBV12-3/TRBV12-4 | CASSFGQGPDQPQHF
TRBV2 | CASSEVQAHYGYTF
TRBV5-5 | CASSVDRGTVQETQYF
TRBV25-1 | CASSEYNQAGTEAFF
TRBV3-1 | CASSQDLPDLYGYTF
TRBV6-4 | CASSVTSEYNEQFF
TRBV20-1 | CSASISWRDTDTQYF
TRBV24-1 | CATRGGETQYF
TRBV6-1 | CASRTGTSGDEQFF
TRBV29-1 | CSTQTLQGEQFF
TRBV29-1 | CSVEDRSSTGNYGYTF
TRBV5-6 | CASSPAGQGVREQYF
TRBV7-9 | CASSPRMDSGGARSYEQYF
TRBV5-5 | CASSYREDTEAFF
TRBV5-1 | CASSRDRANINTEAFF
TRBV3-1 | CASSQERLDSNNEQFF
TRBV12-3/TRBV12-4 | CASSYLSSWDRVNEQFF
TRBV20-1 | CSATADIPISYEQYF
TRBV6-9 | CAGDPIQGREQFF
TRBV20-1 | CNARDQGVEAFF
TRBV11-2 | CASYPPGTLKRTEAFF
TRBV20-1 | CSARAQLAGSAGTQYF
TRBV3-1 | CGSSQDRGRLKDGYTF
TRBV7-9 | CASSSPVGQGYNEQFF
TRBV9 | CASSARLDQGGHNGYTF
TRBV18 | CASSPQQGDTEAFF
TRBV20-1 | CSAGDYSYEQYF